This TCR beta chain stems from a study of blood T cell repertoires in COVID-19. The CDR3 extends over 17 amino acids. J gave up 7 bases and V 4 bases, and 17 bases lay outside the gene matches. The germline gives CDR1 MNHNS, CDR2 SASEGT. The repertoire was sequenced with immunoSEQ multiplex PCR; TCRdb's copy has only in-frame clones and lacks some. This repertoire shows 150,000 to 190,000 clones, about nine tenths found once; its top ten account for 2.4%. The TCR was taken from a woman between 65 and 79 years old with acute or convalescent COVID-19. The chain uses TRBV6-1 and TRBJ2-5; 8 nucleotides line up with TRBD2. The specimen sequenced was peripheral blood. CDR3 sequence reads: CASSGGSAGGRSGTQYF. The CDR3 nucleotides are TGTGCCAGCAGTGGTGGTTCTGCGGGGGGCCGGTCAGGGACCCAGTACTTC.